This TCR beta chain emerged from a study of T cell responses to AZD1222 COVID-19 vaccine. Broader study findings: There were mostly white British donors and more females than males, and clonal diversity was possibly underestimated. Elevations in Spike-specific TCR breadth and depth followed administration of two AZD1222 doses. Baseline serostatus was positive in only a handful of AZD1222 recipients.

Turning to this clone: The antigen is unknown.

The repertoire was sequenced with immunoSEQ multiplex PCR; TCRdb's copy has only in-frame clones and lacks some. The sample lists tens of thousands of clones; around 86% were seen once. The CDR3 is 16 amino acids. Germline V gene lookup returns CDR1 SGHKS and CDR2 YYEKEE (reference sequence). V lost 4 bases and J 5 bases, leaving 21 bases between the germline ends. The TCR originated in an adult who received the AZD1222 COVID-19 vaccine. This chain joins TRBV5-5 and TRBJ1-1; D possibly corresponds to TRBD1 (6 bases). The input for sequencing was peripheral blood, taken 28 days after the second AZD1222 dose. The CDR3 sequence: CASSLFFRGPGTEAFF. CDR3 nucleotides: TGTGCCAGCAGCCTCTTTTTCCGGGGGCCGGGAACTGAAGCTTTCTTT.